This TCR beta chain was observed in a study of T cell changes during pregnancy in multiple sclerosis. Germline-derived CDR1 and CDR2 are LNHDA and SQIVND (reference sequence). The CDR3 extends over 12 amino acids. V lost 3 bases and J lost 1, with 3 bases in between. Profiled with immunoSEQ multiplex PCR; TCRdb holds only in-frame clones, not every one. Seen here are under 100,000 clones, over 90% observed once, and the top ten hold 2.5%. This TCR came from a female donor with multiple sclerosis, enrolled in a pregnancy study. V gene TRBV19 combines with J gene TRBJ1-1, with unresolved D. The material was peripheral blood, obtained in the third trimester of pregnancy. The CDR3 region has the DNA TGTGCCAGTAGTATCGGGAACACTGAAGCTTTCTTT. Protein: CASSIGNTEAFF.